These 29 T cell receptor beta chains were sequenced from one sample in a study of CD8 T cells in ankylosing spondylitis. General observations from the study: A TCR beta motif made of under 10 highly homologous variants seemed typical of ankylosing spondylitis blood.

For these receptors, no antigen is known. In TCRdb, the 5' RACE reads were re-called with MiXCR into one record per CDR3 protein. Among fewer than 500,000 distinct CDR3 sequences listed, more than 25% were seen once. Source material: blood, either unsorted or a sorted T cell fraction (not recorded which). The source of these receptors is a male donor with ankylosing spondylitis.

This rearrangement joins TRBV25-1 to TRBJ2-3, with unresolved D. The germline V and J ends were trimmed by 4 bases and 11 bases, with 13 bases remaining between them. This CDR3 has 12 amino acids. Germline assignment: CDR1 MGHDK and CDR2 SYGVNS. CDR3 sequence reads: CASSGRWRVQYF. The CDR3, as DNA: TGTGCCAGCAGTGGAAGATGGAGAGTGCAGTATTTT.

The chain links TRBV5-1 to TRBJ2-1, with 7 positions matching TRBD2. Germline CDR1 reads SGHRS; CDR2 reads YFSETQ. CDR3 length: 16 amino acids. V was pared by 4 bases and J by 2 bases, with 9 bases of the junction left unmatched. CDR3 in amino acids: CASSDLGRRTYNEQFF. The DNA for the CDR3 is TGCGCCAGCAGCGACCTCGGGAGGAGGACCTACAATGAGCAGTTCTTC.

This chain joins TRBV5-1 and TRBJ2-3; perhaps TRBD1 as D (5 bases). Germline V gives CDR1 SGHRS, CDR2 YFSETQ. V lost 2 bases to trimming and J lost 3 bases, with 13 bases between them. CDR3 size: 15 residues. The DNA of the CDR3 is TGCGCCAGCAGCTTCCAGGGTTTAGTAACAGATACGCAGTATTTT. Protein sequence: CASSFQGLVTDTQYF.

Ten or more counts support this clonotype. The chain uses TRBV7-9 and TRBJ2-4; possible D gene TRBD1, 5 bases. V was pared by 5 bases and J by 5 bases, with 16 bases between. The length of the CDR3 is 15 residues. CDR1 and CDR2 from the germline V gene are SEHNR and FQNEAQ (reference sequence). CDR3 nucleotides: TGTGCCAGCAGCCCACGTCAGGGTGGGGAAAACATTCAGTACTTC. This gives the protein CASSPRQGGENIQYF.

The chain joins TRBV7-2 to TRBJ2-3; TRBD2 agrees at 10 bases. Germline V gene lookup returns CDR1 SGHTA and CDR2 FQGNSA. This CDR3 has 17 residues. After removal of 1 base from V and 4 bases from J, the junction contained 8 bases not matched to a gene. The CDR3 DNA is TGTGCCAGCAGCTTAGTTCCCCTAGCGGGAGTATCAGATACGCAGTATTTT. The encoded protein is CASSLVPLAGVSDTQYF.

Only a few counts were recorded for this clonotype. The chain has TRBV5-1 and TRBJ2-2, with 8 bases fitting TRBD1. Germline CDR1 reads SGHRS; CDR2 reads YFSETQ. V lost 4 bases to trimming and J lost 4 bases; unmatched junction nucleotides: 6. This CDR3 is 15 amino acids long. The CDR3 sequence: CASSRGQATTGELFF. For the CDR3, the DNA is TGCGCCAGCAGCCGGGGACAGGCCACCACCGGGGAGCTGTTTTTT.

There are a few counts of this clonotype. The chain joins TRBV6-6 to TRBJ2-1; D might be TRBD2 (6 bases). Germline V gene sequence: CDR1 MNHNY, CDR2 SVGAGI (reference sequence). Trimming pared 7 bases from V and 6 bases from J, leaving 13 bases between. The CDR3 sequence is 13 residues long. CDR3 DNA: TGTGCCAGCACTCACGAGGGACTCAATGAGCAGTTCTTC. Amino acid sequence: CASTHEGLNEQFF.

This clonotype was picked up a small number of times. The chain's CDR3 is CASSYSGLAGVAYNEQFF. The DNA of the CDR3 is TGTGCCAGCAGTTACTCCGGACTAGCGGGAGTTGCCTACAATGAGCAGTTCTTC. The chain carries TRBV6-5 and TRBJ2-1; 13 bases match TRBD2. V was pared by 0 bases and J by 2 bases, with 4 bases of the junction left unmatched. Germline V lookup: CDR1 MNHEY, CDR2 SVGAGI. The CDR3 has 18 amino acids.

This clonotype was found a few times. DNA of the CDR3: TGCGCCAGCAGCTTGGCCAGGGGAGCCAAAAACATTCAGTACTTC. Residues: CASSLARGAKNIQYF. The chain is built from TRBV5-1 and TRBJ2-4; a weak D match, TRBD1 (6 bases). V was cut by 0 bases and J by 0 bases, with 7 bases left in between. Germline V gives CDR1 SGHRS, CDR2 YFSETQ. The CDR3 covers 15 residues.

The chain couples TRBV10-2 to TRBJ1-5; D is uncertain. Germline values: CDR1 WSHSY, CDR2 SAAADI. Trimming cost V 4 bases and J 0 bases, with 4 bases left between them. The CDR3 length is 13 residues. CDR3 protein: CASSAGSNQPQHF. The CDR3 nucleotides are TGCGCCAGCAGTGCAGGTAGCAATCAGCCCCAGCATTTT.

This clonotype showed up just a few times. V gene TRBV29-1 combines with J gene TRBJ2-2; 10 positions agree with TRBD2. V was clipped by 5 bases and J by 7 bases; unmatched bases: 7. CDR3 size: 14 residues. Germline CDR1 and CDR2: SQVTM and ANQGSEA. CDR3 amino acids: CSVQSGRASGELFF. The CDR3, as DNA: TGCAGCGTTCAAAGCGGGAGGGCCAGCGGGGAGCTGTTTTTT.

The chain has TRBV25-1 and TRBJ2-1; D gene unclear. Germline CDR1 is MGHDK and CDR2 is SYGVNS. The CDR3 length is 13 residues. V was trimmed by 5 bases and J by 11 bases, leaving 16 bases between them. The CDR3 DNA follows: TGTGCCAGCAGTCCTGTAGTCCTCGGTAAGCAGTTCTTC. Protein sequence: CASSPVVLGKQFF. Variable domain in full (rest from reference TRBV25-1 and TRBJ2-1): EADIYQTPRYLVIGTGKKITLECSQTMGHDKMYWYQQDPGMELHLIHYSYGVNSTEKGDLSSESTVSRIRTEHFPLTLESARPSHTSQYLCASSPVVLGKQFFGPGTRLTVL.

This clonotype showed up just a few times. The chain joins TRBV3-1 to TRBJ2-7, with TRBD1 matching over 7 bases. CDR1 and CDR2 (germline): LGHDT, YNNKEL (reference sequence). V trimming: 3 bases; J trimming: 3 bases; junction bases outside the gene matches: 5. The length of the CDR3 is 14 residues. CDR3 bases: TGTGCCAGCAGCCACCCTAACAGGGGCTACGAGCAGTACTTC. Translation: CASSHPNRGYEQYF.

This clonotype was found many times. The CDR3 DNA follows: TGTGCCAGCAGCCAAAGCACAGATACGCAGTATTTT. Protein sequence: CASSQSTDTQYF. The rearrangement joins TRBV4-2 to TRBJ2-3; D ambiguous. The CDR3 has 12 residues. Deletions cut 2 bases from V and 0 bases from J, with 0 bases between. Per germline, CDR1 LGHNA and CDR2 YNFKEQ.

The genes are TRBV3-1 and TRBJ1-4, with a tentative D call TRBD1 (6 bases). V was shortened by 5 bases and J by 5 bases, with 18 bases between the two germline ends. Germline loops: CDR1 LGHDT, CDR2 YNNKEL (reference sequence). This CDR3 is built from 16 residues. The CDR3 here is CASSSRYRDSNEKLFF. The CDR3 nucleotides are TGTGCCAGCAGCTCTAGATACAGGGACTCAAATGAAAAACTGTTTTTT.

This chain joins TRBV19 and TRBJ2-1; D is perhaps TRBD2 (5 bases). V was shortened by 2 bases and J by 0 bases, with 8 bases between the two germline ends. CDR3 length: 15 residues. Looked up from germline, CDR1 is LNHDA and CDR2 is SQIVND (reference sequence). CDR3: CASSIRGSSYNEQFF. CDR3 sequence (DNA): TGTGCCAGTAGTATAAGAGGGAGCTCCTACAATGAGCAGTTCTTC.

The CDR3 region has the DNA TGTGCCAGCGCGGACCTAGCGGGAGGGCGTACCGGGGAGCTGTTTTTT. It yields the protein CASADLAGGRTGELFF. The chain has TRBV3-1 and TRBJ2-2, with 12 bases lining up with TRBD2. Germline V CDR1 and CDR2: LGHDT, YNNKEL (reference sequence). This CDR3 has 16 residues. Trimming removed 8 bases from V and 5 bases from J; junction bases left unmatched: 9.

This clonotype was seen a few times. This chain connects TRBV20-1 to TRBJ2-1; unclear D gene. Germline CDR1 is DFQATT and CDR2 is SNEGSKA (reference sequence). With 5 bases removed from V and 9 bases from J, the gap between germline ends came to 11 bases. The CDR3 extends over 11 amino acids. CDR3 residues: CSASSLSEQFF. CDR3 DNA sequence: TGCAGTGCTTCCTCATTGAGTGAGCAGTTCTTC.

This clonotype was recorded a few times. The V call is TRBV29-1, the J call TRBJ2-1; no reliable D call. With 7 bases removed from V and 8 bases from J, the gap between germline ends came to 15 bases. Per germline, CDR1 SQVTM and CDR2 ANQGSEA. The CDR3 totals 12 residues. The CDR3 DNA sequence: TGCAGCGGAAAGAAGATCCTCGATGAGCAGTTCTTC. Its protein is CSGKKILDEQFF.

The rearrangement joins TRBV7-2 to TRBJ1-5; perhaps TRBD1 as D (5 bases). The CDR3 has 16 residues. V was shortened by 5 bases and J by 5 bases, with 19 bases between the two germline ends. CDR1 is SGHTA, CDR2 FQGNSA, per germline. In DNA form, the CDR3 reads TGTGCCAGCAGCCCATCCTGGGGGACCGACTATCAGCCCCAGCATTTT. Its translation is CASSPSWGTDYQPQHF.

V and J are TRBV15 and TRBJ2-5; the D gene is possibly TRBD1 (5 bases). This CDR3 region has 17 residues. V lost 1 base and J 5 bases, leaving 20 bases between the germline ends. Germline V gene sequence: CDR1 LNHNV, CDR2 YYDKDF (reference sequence). The CDR3 reads CATSRGFEAGISETQYF. As DNA, the CDR3 is TGTGCCACCAGCAGAGGTTTTGAGGCAGGGATTTCGGAGACCCAGTACTTC.

The V call is TRBV27, the J call TRBJ1-2, with D perhaps TRBD1 (6 bases). Germline V gene data show CDR1 as MNHEY and CDR2 as SMNVEV (reference sequence). CDR3 length: 14 residues. The V end was cut by 3 bases, the J end by 8 bases, with 16 bases between. CDR3 amino acids: CASSFAQGHQGYTF. The CDR3 DNA reads TGTGCCAGCAGTTTTGCTCAGGGGCATCAAGGCTACACCTTC.

The chain is built from TRBV20-1 and TRBJ1-5; D is uncertain. V was pared by 3 bases and J by 0 bases, with 6 bases between. This CDR3 comprises 13 residues. CDR1 and CDR2 (germline): DFQATT, SNEGSKA (reference sequence). CDR3 sequence (DNA): TGCAGTGCTAGTAGGGATAGCAATCAGCCCCAGCATTTT. Protein sequence: CSASRDSNQPQHF.

The V call is TRBV19, the J call TRBJ1-5; possible D gene TRBD1, 5 bases. The germline V gene encodes CDR1 LNHDA and CDR2 SQIVND (reference sequence). V was clipped by 5 bases and J by 3 bases, with 20 bases between them. The CDR3 contains 17 residues. The CDR3 here is CASSPPGQWGTNQPQHF. CDR3 bases: TGTGCCAGTAGTCCCCCTGGGCAGTGGGGGACCAATCAGCCCCAGCATTTT.

This clonotype has more than one count but fewer than ten. This sequence joins TRBV20-1 and TRBJ2-7, with a possible D match to TRBD1 (6 bases). CDR1 DFQATT and CDR2 SNEGSKA come from the germline V gene (reference sequence). Trimming cost V 5 bases and J 2 bases, with 10 bases left between them. This CDR3 region has 12 residues. The CDR3 protein is CSAGGAPYEQYV. CDR3 DNA: TGCAGTGCTGGGGGCGCGCCCTACGAGCAGTACGTC.

The chain employs TRBV7-2 and TRBJ2-2; TRBD2 aligns across 10 bases. J was trimmed by 5 bases and V by 6 bases; bases with no gene match: 9. This CDR3 comprises 16 residues. Germline V CDR1 and CDR2: SGHTA, FQGNSA. In nucleotides, the CDR3 is TGTGCCAGCAGTATTCTAGCGGGAGTATTTACCGGGGAGCTGTTTTTT. Amino acid sequence: CASSILAGVFTGELFF. The full variable domain, in which reference TRBV7-2 and TRBJ2-2 provide the parts outside the CDR3, is GAGVSQSPSNKVTEKGKDVELRCDPISGHTALYWYRQSLGQGLEFLIYFQGNSAPDKSGLPSDRFSAERTGGSVSTLTIQRTQQEDSAVYLCASSILAGVFTGELFFGEGSRLTVL.

The J gene is TRBJ2-1, the V gene TRBV7-7; no definite D call. The CDR3 consists of 13 residues. V lost 0 bases to trimming and J lost 5 bases, with 5 bases between them. In germline, CDR1 is SSHAT, CDR2 FNYEAQ (reference sequence). The DNA of the CDR3 is TGTGCCAGCAGCTTAGCTTGGGACAATGAGCAGTTCTTC. Translated: CASSLAWDNEQFF.

The chain carries TRBV12-3 or TRBV12-4 and TRBJ2-1; D gene unclear. V lost 2 bases to trimming and J lost 4 bases, with 12 bases between them. CDR3 length equals 15 residues. This CDR3 is CASSLWRVTYNEQFF. The CDR3, as DNA: TGTGCCAGCAGTTTATGGCGCGTAACTTACAATGAGCAGTTCTTC.

The chain is built from TRBV30 and TRBJ2-1; 7 nucleotides agree with TRBD2. The V segment lost 3 bases and the J segment 4 bases; nucleotides outside the gene matches: 6. The germline gives CDR1 GTSNPN, CDR2 SVGIG (reference sequence). The CDR3 loop spans 14 amino acids. The CDR3 bases are TGTGCCTGGAGAACCACTAGCGTATACAATGAGCAGTTCTTC. This encodes CAWRTTSVYNEQFF.